A selection of T cell receptor beta chains follows, all from one sample in a study of T cell repertoires in aging, cancer and after chemotherapy. From the multiplex PCR reads, TCRdb called clonotypes with MiXCR, one entry per CDR3 protein. The sample has 1,000 to 1,500 distinct CDR3 sequences; roughly 20% are singletons. Sequencing used blood. The receptor source for this set is a human donor with a solid tumor. Both conserved end residues are part of each CDR3.

V | CDR3
TRBV6-6 | CASLAQRGAYDKETQYF
TRBV12-3/TRBV12-4 | CASGLVRVGTQYF
TRBV5-4 | CASSPGGQSYEQYF
TRBV5-4 | CASSLVGGLSSGNTIYF
TRBV20-1 | CSARRGQRLSGNTIYF
TRBV6-5 | CASSSRDSQDGYTF
TRBV4-3 | CASSSQPPGAEAFF
TRBV20-1 | CSAPASPYPSGGAPTDTQYF
TRBV6-4 | CAPLGAGGIMNTEAFF
TRBV7-2 | CASRREKGALNTEAFF
TRBV27 | CASRLPGAPYEQYF
TRBV5-6 | CASSADHYTGELFF
TRBV15 | CATSITSGNEQYF